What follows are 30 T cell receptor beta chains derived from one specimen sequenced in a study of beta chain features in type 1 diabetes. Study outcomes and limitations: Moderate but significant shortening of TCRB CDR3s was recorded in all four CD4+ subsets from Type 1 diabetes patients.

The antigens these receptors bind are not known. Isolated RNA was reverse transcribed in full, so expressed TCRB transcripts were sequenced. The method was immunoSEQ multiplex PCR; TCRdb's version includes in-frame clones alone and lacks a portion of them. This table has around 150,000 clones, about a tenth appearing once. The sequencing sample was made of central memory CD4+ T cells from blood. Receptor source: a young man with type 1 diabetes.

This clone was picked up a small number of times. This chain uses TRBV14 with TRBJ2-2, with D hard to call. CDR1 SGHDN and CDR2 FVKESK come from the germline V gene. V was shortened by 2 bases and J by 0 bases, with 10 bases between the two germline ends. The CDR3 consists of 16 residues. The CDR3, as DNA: TGTGCCAGCAGCCAATACAAGTACGCGAACACCGGGGAGCTGTTTTTT. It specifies CASSQYKYANTGELFF.

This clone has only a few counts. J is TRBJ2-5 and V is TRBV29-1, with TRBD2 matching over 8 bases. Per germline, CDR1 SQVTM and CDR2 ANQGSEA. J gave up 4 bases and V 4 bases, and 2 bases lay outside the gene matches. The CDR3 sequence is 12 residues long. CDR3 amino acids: CSVGLAGETQYF. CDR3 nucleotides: TGCAGCGTTGGTCTAGCGGGAGAGACCCAGTACTTC.

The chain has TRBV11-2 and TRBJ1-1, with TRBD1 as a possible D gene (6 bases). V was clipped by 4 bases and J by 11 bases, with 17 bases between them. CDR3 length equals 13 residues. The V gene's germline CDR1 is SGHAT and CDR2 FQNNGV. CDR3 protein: CASSSQGRKVAFF. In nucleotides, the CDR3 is TGTGCCAGCAGCTCACAGGGTCGAAAGGTTGCTTTCTTT.

As DNA, the CDR3 is TGTGCCAGCAGCTTTACGGGAGGACTAGCCACAGATACGCAGTATTTT. It encodes CASSFTGGLATDTQYF. This chain connects TRBV7-2 to TRBJ2-3; 8 nucleotides match TRBD2. This CDR3 spans 16 amino acids. Germline V gene lookup returns CDR1 SGHTA and CDR2 FQGNSA. V was pared by 3 bases and J by 2 bases, with 7 bases of the junction left unmatched.

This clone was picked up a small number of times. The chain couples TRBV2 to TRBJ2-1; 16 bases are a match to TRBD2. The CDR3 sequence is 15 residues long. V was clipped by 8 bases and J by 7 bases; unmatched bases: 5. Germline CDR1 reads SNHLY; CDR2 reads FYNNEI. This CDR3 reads CASAGTSGRANEQFF. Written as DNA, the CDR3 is TGTGCCAGCGCCGGGACTAGCGGGAGGGCTAATGAGCAGTTCTTC.

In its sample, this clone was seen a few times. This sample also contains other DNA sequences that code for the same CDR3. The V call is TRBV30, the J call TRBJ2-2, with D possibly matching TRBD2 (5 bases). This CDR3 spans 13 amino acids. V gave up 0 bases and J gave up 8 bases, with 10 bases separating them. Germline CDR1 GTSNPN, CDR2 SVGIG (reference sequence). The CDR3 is CAWSVFTGGELFF. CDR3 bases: TGTGCCTGGAGTGTATTTACGGGGGGGGAGCTGTTTTTT.

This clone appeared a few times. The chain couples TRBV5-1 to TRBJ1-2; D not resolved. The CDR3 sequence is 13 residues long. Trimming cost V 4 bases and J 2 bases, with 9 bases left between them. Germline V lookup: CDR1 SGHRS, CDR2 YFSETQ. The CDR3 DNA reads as TGCGCCAGCAGCGGTGACGGGAACTATGGCTACACCTTC. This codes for CASSGDGNYGYTF.

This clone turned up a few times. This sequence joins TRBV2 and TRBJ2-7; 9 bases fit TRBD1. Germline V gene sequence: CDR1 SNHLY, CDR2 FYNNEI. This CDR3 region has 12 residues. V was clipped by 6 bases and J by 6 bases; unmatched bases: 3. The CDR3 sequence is CASRGQGSEQYF. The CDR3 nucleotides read TGTGCCAGCAGGGGACAGGGTTCCGAGCAGTACTTC.

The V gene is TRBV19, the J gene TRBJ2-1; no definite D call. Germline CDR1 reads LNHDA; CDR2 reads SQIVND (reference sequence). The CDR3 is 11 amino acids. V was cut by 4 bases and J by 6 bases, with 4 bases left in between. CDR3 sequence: CASSRGNEQFF. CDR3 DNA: TGTGCCAGTAGTAGAGGCAATGAGCAGTTCTTC.

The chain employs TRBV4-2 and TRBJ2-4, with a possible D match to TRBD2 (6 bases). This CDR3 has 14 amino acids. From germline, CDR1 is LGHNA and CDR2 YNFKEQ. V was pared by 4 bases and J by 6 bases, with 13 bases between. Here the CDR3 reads CASSLTGTPNIQYF. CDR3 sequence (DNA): TGTGCCAGCAGCCTTACCGGGACTCCAAACATTCAGTACTTC.

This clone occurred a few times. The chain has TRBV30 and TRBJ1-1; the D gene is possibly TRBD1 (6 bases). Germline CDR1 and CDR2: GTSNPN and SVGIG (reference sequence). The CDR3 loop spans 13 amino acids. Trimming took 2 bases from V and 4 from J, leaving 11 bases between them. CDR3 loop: CAWSTGWATEAFF. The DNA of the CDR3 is TGTGCCTGGAGTACAGGGTGGGCCACTGAAGCTTTCTTT.

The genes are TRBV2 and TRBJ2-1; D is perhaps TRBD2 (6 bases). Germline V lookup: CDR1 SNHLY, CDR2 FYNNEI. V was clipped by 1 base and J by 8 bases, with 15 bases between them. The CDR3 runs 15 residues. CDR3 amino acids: CASSEGLALKDEQFF. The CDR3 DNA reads TGTGCCAGCAGTGAAGGGCTAGCGTTAAAGGATGAGCAGTTCTTC.

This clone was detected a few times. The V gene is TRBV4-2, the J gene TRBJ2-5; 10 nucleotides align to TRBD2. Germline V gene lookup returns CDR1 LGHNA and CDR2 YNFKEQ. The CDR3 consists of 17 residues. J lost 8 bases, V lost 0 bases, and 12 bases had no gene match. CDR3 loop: CASSQELLTLAGGTQYF. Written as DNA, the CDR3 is TGTGCCAGCAGCCAAGAACTCTTGACTTTAGCGGGAGGAACCCAGTACTTC.

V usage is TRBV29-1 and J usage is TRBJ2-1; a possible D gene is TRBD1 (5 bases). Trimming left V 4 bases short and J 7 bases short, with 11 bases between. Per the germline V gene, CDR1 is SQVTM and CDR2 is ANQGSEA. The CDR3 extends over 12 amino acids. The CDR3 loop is CSVVPQGNEQFF. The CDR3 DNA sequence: TGCAGCGTTGTTCCCCAGGGAAATGAGCAGTTCTTC.

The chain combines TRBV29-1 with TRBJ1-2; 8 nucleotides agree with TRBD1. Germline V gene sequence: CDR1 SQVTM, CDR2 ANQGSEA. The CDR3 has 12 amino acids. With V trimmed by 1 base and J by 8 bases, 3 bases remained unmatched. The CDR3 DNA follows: TGCAGCGTTGAAGGTGCAGGGGGCGGCTACACCTTC. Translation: CSVEGAGGGYTF.

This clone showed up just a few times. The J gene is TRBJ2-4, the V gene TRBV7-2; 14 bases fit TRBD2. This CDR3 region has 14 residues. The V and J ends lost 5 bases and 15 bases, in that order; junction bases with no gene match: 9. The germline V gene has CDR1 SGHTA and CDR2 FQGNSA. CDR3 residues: CASSKGTSGSPLYF. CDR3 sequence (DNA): TGTGCCAGCAGCAAGGGGACTAGCGGGAGCCCTCTGTACTTC.

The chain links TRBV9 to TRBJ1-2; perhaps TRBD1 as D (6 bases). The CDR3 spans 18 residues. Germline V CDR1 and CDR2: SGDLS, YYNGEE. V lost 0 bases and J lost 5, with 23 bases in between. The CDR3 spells CASSVETGTHSLGYGYTF. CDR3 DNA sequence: TGTGCCAGCAGCGTAGAAACGGGGACACACTCCTTAGGGTATGGCTACACCTTC.

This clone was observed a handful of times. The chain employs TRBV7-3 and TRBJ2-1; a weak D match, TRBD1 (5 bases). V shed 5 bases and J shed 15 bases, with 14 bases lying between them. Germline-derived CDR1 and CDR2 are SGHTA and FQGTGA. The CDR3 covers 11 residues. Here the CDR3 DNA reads TGTGCCAGCAGCCAAGGGGTCTCAATGTTCTTC. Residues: CASSQGVSMFF.

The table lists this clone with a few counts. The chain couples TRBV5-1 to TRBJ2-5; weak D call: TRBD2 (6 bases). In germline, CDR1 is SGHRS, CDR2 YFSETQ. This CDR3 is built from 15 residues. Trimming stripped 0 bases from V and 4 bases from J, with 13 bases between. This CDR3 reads CASSLVLRGGETQYF. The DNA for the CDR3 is TGCGCCAGCAGCTTGGTATTGAGGGGAGGAGAGACCCAGTACTTC.

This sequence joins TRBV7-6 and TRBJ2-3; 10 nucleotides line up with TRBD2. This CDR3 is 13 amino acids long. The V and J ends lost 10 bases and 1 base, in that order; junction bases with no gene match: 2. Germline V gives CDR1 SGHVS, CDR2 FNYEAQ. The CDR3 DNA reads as TGTGCCACTGGACTAGCGGGCACAGATACGCAGTATTTT. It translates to CATGLAGTDTQYF.

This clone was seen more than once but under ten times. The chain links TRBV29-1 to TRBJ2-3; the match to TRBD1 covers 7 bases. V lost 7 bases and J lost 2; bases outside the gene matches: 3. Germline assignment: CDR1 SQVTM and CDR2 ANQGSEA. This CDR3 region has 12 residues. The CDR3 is CSAGTDTDTQYF. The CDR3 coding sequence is TGCAGCGCCGGGACAGACACAGATACGCAGTATTTT.

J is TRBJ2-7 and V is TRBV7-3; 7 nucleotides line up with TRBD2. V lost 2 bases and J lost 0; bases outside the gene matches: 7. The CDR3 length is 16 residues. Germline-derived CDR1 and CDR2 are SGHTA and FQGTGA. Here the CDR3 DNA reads TGTGCCAGCAGCTTAGGCCCAGCGGGGTTCTCCTACGAGCAGTACTTC. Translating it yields CASSLGPAGFSYEQYF.

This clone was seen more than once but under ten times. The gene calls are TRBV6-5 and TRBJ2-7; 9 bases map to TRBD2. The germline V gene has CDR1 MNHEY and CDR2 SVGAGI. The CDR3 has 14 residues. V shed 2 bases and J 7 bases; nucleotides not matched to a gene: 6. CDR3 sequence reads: CASSYAGGPKEQYF. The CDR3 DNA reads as TGTGCCAGCAGTTACGCGGGAGGGCCTAAAGAGCAGTACTTC.

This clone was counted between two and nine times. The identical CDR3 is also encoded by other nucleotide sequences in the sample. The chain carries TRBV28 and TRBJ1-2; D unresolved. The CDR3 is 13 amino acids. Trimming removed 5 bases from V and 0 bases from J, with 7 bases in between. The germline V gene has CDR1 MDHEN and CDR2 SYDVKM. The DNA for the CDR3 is TGTGCCAGCAGTCCTACAGCTAACTATGGCTACACCTTC. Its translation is CASSPTANYGYTF.

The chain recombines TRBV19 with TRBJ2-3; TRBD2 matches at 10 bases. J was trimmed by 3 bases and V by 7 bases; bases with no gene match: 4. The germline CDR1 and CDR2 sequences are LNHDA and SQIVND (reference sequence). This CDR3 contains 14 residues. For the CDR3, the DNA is TGTGCCAGTAAAGGACTAGCGGCAACAGATACGCAGTATTTT. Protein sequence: CASKGLAATDTQYF.

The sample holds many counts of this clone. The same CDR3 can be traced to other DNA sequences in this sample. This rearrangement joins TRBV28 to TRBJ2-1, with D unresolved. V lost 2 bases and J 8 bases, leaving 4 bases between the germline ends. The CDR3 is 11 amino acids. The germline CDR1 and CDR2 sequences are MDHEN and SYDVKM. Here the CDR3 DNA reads TGTGCCAGCAGTTTACGGGATGAGCAGTTCTTC. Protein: CASSLRDEQFF.

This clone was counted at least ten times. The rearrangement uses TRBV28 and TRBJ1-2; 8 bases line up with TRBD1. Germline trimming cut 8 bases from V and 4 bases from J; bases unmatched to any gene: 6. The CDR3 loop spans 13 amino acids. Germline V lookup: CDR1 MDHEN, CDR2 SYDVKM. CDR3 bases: TGTGCCAGCGGAGGACAGGGAAGCTATGGCTACACCTTC. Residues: CASGGQGSYGYTF.

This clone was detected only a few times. The CDR3 nucleotides are TGTGCCAGCAGCTCTCTAGGGACAGGCGGTGAGCAGTTCTTC. The encoded protein is CASSSLGTGGEQFF. The J gene is TRBJ2-1, the V gene TRBV14; TRBD1 matches at 8 bases. Germline values: CDR1 SGHDN, CDR2 FVKESK. CDR3 length: 14 amino acids. V was clipped by 5 bases and J by 9 bases; unmatched bases: 9.

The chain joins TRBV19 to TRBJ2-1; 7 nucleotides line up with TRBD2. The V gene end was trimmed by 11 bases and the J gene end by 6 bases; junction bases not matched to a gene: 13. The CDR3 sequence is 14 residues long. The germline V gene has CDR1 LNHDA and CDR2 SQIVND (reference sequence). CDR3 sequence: CAHGRERCGNEQFF. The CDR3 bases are TGTGCCCACGGGCGGGAGAGGTGTGGCAATGAGCAGTTCTTC.

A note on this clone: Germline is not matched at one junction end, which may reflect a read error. In DNA form, the CDR3 reads TGTGCCAGCAGTATGACTAGCGGGAGGGCCGTTTTT. Translating gives CASSMTSGRAVF. The rearrangement joins TRBV27 to TRBJ2-3; 14 bases are a match to TRBD2. CDR1 and CDR2 (germline): MNHEY, SMNVEV (reference sequence). This CDR3 contains 12 residues.